The entry below describes one TCR beta chain. Assay used: immunoSEQ multiplex PCR; TCRdb lists only in-frame clones, some missing. The sample yields 200,000 or so clones, 81% seen once. The data are from a study of blood T cell repertoires in COVID-19. At the level of the study: Some COVID-19 samples were acute and others convalescent; all came from the United States, Italy and Spain.

V dropped 3 bases and J dropped 0 bases, with 11 bases sitting between them. There are 16 residues in the CDR3. Germline CDR1 is LNHNV and CDR2 is YYDKDF (reference sequence). The TCR originated in a woman of 80 years or more with COVID-19, enrolled during active disease. The sequencing input was peripheral blood. The chain carries TRBV15 and TRBJ2-2; D not certain. CDR3 protein: CATSRSQFANTGELFF. For the CDR3, the DNA is TGTGCCACCAGCAGGTCACAGTTCGCGAACACCGGGGAGCTGTTTTTT.